The 11 T cell receptor beta chains given below trace back to one sample, sequenced in a study of shared clonotypes between healthy human individuals. Sequencing used immunoSEQ multiplex PCR; TCRdb keeps in-frame clones, though not all of them. The data hold some 2,500,000 clones, with under 95% observed a single time. Source material: naive CD4+ T cells from PBMCs. Subset described: CD45RA+ positively selected. All receptors come from a man aged 18 to 29 in good health. Some clones in this sample may be carry-over from other donors' samples.

Worth noting for this clone: Distinct nucleotide sequences in the sample also encode this CDR3. J is TRBJ1-1 and V is TRBV18; no clear D. The germline CDR1 and CDR2 sequences are KGHSH and LQKENI. The CDR3 totals 13 residues. The ends were cut back, 2 bases at V and 0 bases at J, with 4 bases in the middle. This CDR3 reads CASSPAMNTEAFF. CDR3 nucleotide sequence: TGTGCCAGCTCACCAGCCATGAACACTGAAGCTTTCTTT.

This clone was counted only a few times. J is TRBJ1-2 and V is TRBV28; maybe TRBD1 (6 bases). Germline V lookup: CDR1 MDHEN, CDR2 SYDVKM. The ends were cut back, 8 bases at V and 1 base at J, with 8 bases in the middle. The CDR3 contains 12 residues. The CDR3 spells CASVDSNYGYTF. The CDR3 coding sequence is TGTGCCAGCGTGGACAGTAACTATGGCTACACCTTC.

The chain links TRBV7-2 to TRBJ2-7; D perhaps matches TRBD2 (5 bases). The CDR3 loop spans 13 amino acids. Germline CDR1 is SGHTA and CDR2 is FQGNSA. Deletions cut 5 bases from V and 3 bases from J, with 11 bases between. CDR3 residues: CASSPPADYEQYF. The CDR3 DNA follows: TGTGCCAGCAGCCCCCCAGCGGACTACGAGCAGTACTTC.

This chain uses TRBV2 with TRBJ1-6; TRBD1 aligns across 7 bases. CDR3 length: 13 residues. V lost 11 bases and J lost 7; bases outside the gene matches: 8. CDR1 SNHLY and CDR2 FYNNEI come from the germline V gene. CDR3 coding DNA: TGTGCCTTCCGGGACAGAGAAAATTCACCCCTCCACTTT. Residues: CAFRDRENSPLHF.

The chain combines TRBV6-6 with TRBJ2-7, with D perhaps matching TRBD2 (6 bases). In germline, CDR1 is MNHNY, CDR2 SVGAGI (reference sequence). V was clipped by 2 bases and J by 0 bases, with 11 bases between them. The CDR3 is 15 residues long. The CDR3 DNA is TGTGCCAGCAGTTACGGGCGGGGAAGCTCCTACGAGCAGTACTTC. Protein: CASSYGRGSSYEQYF.

Worth noting for this clone: The identical CDR3 is also encoded by other nucleotide sequences in the sample. The genes are TRBV5-1 and TRBJ1-2; 7 bases line up with TRBD1. V shed 0 bases and J 3 bases; nucleotides not matched to a gene: 2. The CDR3 is 14 residues long. CDR1 SGHRS and CDR2 YFSETQ come from the germline V gene. The CDR3 loop is CASSLGTGDYGYTF. CDR3 in DNA: TGCGCCAGCAGCTTGGGAACAGGGGACTATGGCTACACCTTC.

The chain links TRBV5-5 to TRBJ1-3, with D maybe TRBD1 (6 bases). Germline values: CDR1 SGHKS, CDR2 YYEKEE (reference sequence). The V end lost 1 base, the J end lost 4 bases, and 9 bases lay between the germline ends. CDR3 size: 14 residues. The CDR3 nucleotides read TGTGCCAGCAGCTTGTCGGACAGAGGAAACACCATATATTTT. As protein: CASSLSDRGNTIYF.

In its sample, this clone was seen a few times. This rearrangement joins TRBV2 to TRBJ1-5; D is ambiguous. The CDR3 is made up of 14 amino acids. V lost 3 bases to trimming and J lost 4 bases, with 10 bases between them. Germline values: CDR1 SNHLY, CDR2 FYNNEI. CDR3 loop: CASSEGSYNQPQHF. DNA for the CDR3: TGTGCCAGCAGTGAGGGCAGCTATAATCAGCCCCAGCATTTT.

This rearrangement joins TRBV11-2 to TRBJ2-1; 9 nucleotides agree with TRBD2. This CDR3 comprises 15 residues. With V trimmed by 5 bases and J by 9 bases, 11 bases remained unmatched. Germline V CDR1 and CDR2: SGHAT, FQNNGV. In nucleotides, the CDR3 is TGTGCCAGCAGCGCTAGCGGGGTCCCTTTAGGTGAGCAGTTCTTC. Protein sequence: CASSASGVPLGEQFF.

Written as DNA, the CDR3 is TGTGCCAGCAGCCCGGCGGCCCCTGGGGACATTCAGTACTTC. Translation gives CASSPAAPGDIQYF. The rearrangement uses TRBV4-2 and TRBJ2-4, with D unclear. The CDR3 is made up of 14 amino acids. Germline lookup yields CDR1 LGHNA and CDR2 YNFKEQ. Trimming left V 4 bases short and J 8 bases short, with 15 bases between.

The chain joins TRBV7-3 to TRBJ2-6; the match to TRBD1 covers 9 bases. The CDR3 runs to 16 residues. The V gene's germline CDR1 is SGHTA and CDR2 FQGTGA. V lost 2 bases, J lost 4 bases, and 3 bases stayed unmatched. CDR3 region: CASSLAQGAGANVLTF. The CDR3 DNA reads as TGTGCCAGCAGCTTAGCACAGGGGGCCGGGGCCAACGTCCTGACTTTC.